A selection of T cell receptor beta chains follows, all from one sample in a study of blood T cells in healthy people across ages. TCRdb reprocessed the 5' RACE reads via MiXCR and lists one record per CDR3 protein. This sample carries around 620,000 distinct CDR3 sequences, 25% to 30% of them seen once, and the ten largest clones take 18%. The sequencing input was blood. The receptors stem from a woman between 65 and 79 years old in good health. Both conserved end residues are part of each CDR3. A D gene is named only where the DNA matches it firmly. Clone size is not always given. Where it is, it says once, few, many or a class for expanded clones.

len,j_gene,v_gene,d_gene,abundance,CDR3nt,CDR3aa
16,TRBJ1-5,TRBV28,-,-,TGTGCCAGCACCCCGGGGCAGGGATTTGTCAATCAGCCCCAGCATTTT,CASTPGQGFVNQPQHF
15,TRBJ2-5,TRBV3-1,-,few,TGTGCCAGCAGCCAAGATCTTGGGCAGGGAAGGACCCAGTACTTC,CASSQDLGQGRTQYF
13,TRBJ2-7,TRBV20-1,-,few,TGCAGTGCTAGAGGTGTCACATTCTACGAGCAGTACTTC,CSARGVTFYEQYF
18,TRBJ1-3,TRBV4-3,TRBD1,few,TGCGCCAGCAGCCAAGATTGGGGGACAGGGTGGACAGGAAACACCATATATTTT,CASSQDWGTGWTGNTIYF
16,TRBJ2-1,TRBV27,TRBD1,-,TGTGCCAGCCGACCTAGAGGGACAGGGGAGAACAATGAGCAGTTCTTC,CASRPRGTGENNEQFF
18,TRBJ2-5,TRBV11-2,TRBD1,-,TGTGCCAGCAGCCGCAACCCGGGACAGGGAGGGAGTAGGGAGACCCAGTACTTC,CASSRNPGQGGSRETQYF
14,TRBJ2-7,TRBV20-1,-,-,TGCAGTGGGTCCTTGGCGGGGACAATCTACGAGCAGTACTTC,CSGSLAGTIYEQYF
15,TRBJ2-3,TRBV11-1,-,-,TGTGCCAGCAGCTTAGCGGTTTCGGACACAGATACGCAGTATTTT,CASSLAVSDTDTQYF
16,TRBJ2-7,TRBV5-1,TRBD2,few,TGCGCCAGCAGCCCGCGGACTAGCGGGGAGACCTACGAGCAGTACTTC,CASSPRTSGETYEQYF
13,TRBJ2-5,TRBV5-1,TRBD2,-,TGCGCCAGCAAGATAGCGGGGGAAGAGACCCAGTACTTC,CASKIAGEETQYF
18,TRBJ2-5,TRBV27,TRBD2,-,TGTGCCAGCAGTTTAGTTCGGCTAGCGGGGGGGATCGAAGAGACCCAGTACTTC,CASSLVRLAGGIEETQYF
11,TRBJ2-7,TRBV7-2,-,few,TGTGCCAGCAGTCAGGTGTCCGAGCAGTACTTC,CASSQVSEQYF
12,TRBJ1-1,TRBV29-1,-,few,TGCAGCGCCGCAGGACAGTTCACTGAAGCTTTCTTT,CSAAGQFTEAFF
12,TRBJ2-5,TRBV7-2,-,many,TGTGCCAGCAGCTTCGGGGGGCAGACCCAGTACTTC,CASSFGGQTQYF
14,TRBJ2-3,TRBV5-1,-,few,-,CASSFGRGTDTQCF
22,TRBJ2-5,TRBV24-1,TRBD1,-,TGTGCCACCAGTGATTCCGCCCCCTCATCGATCCGACAGGGGGGTTTGCAAGAGACCCAGTACTTC,CATSDSAPSSIRQGGLQETQYF
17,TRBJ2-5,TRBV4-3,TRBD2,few,TGCGCCAGCAGCCAAGATTGGAGCGGGGGGTTCCAAGAGACCCAGTACTTC,CASSQDWSGGFQETQYF
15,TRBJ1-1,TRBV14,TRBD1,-,TGTGCCAGCAGCCGACTGGGACAGGGCGGGGGTATAGCTTTCTTT,CASSRLGQGGGIAFF
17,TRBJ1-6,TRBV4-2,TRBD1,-,TGTGCCAGCAGCCAAGTTGACAGGGCCTATGCGGATTCACCCCTCCACTTT,CASSQVDRAYADSPLHF
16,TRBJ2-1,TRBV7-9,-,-,TGTGCCAGCAGCTTAGCCTTCGTTCGCAGGGAGAGCGAGCAGTTCTTC,CASSLAFVRRESEQFF
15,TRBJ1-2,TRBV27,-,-,TGTGCCAGCAGTCCCAACAGAGCGGCTAACTATGGCTACACCTTC,CASSPNRAANYGYTF
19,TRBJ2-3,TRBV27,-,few,TGTGCCAGCAGTCGGGACATTGCTAGCCCTTACACCCGAACAGATACGCAGTATTTT,CASSRDIASPYTRTDTQYF
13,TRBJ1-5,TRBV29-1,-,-,TGCAGCGCCCTTAAGCAGGGAGGGCAGCCCCAGCATTTT,CSALKQGGQPQHF
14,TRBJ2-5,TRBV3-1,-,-,TGTGCCAGCAGCCAAAGCCAGGGACCGGCCAGTTCGTTCTTC,CASSQSQGPASSFF
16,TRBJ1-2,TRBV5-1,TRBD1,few,TGCGCCAGCAGACAACACCTTGGGACAGGGGTCAACGGCTACACCTTC,CASRQHLGTGVNGYTF
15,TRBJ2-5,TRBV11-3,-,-,TGTGCCAGCAGCTTAGGAGGTCCAGAGCAAGAGACCCAGTACTTC,CASSLGGPEQETQYF
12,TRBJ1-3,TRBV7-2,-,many,TGTGCCAGCAGCCTACAGGGAAACACCATATATTTT,CASSLQGNTIYF
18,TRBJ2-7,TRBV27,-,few,TGTGCCAGCAGTCTTCTCCATAGCGCCGCCCCCTTCTCCTACGAGCAGTACTTC,CASSLLHSAAPFSYEQYF
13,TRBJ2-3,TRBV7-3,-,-,TGTGCCAGCAGCCGGGACCATACAGATACGCAGTATTTT,CASSRDHTDTQYF
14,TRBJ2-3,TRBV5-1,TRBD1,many,TGCGCCAGCAGCTTGACAGGGGCAGCAGATACGCAGTATTTT,CASSLTGAADTQYF
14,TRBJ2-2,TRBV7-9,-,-,TGTGCCAGCAGCCACGACAGGAACACCGGGGAGCTGTTTTTT,CASSHDRNTGELFF
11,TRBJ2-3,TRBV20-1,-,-,TGCAGTGCCCCCGGCGCAGATACGCAGTATTTT,CSAPGADTQYF
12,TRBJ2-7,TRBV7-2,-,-,TGTGCCAGCAGTCTTCAATGGTACGAGCAGTACTTC,CASSLQWYEQYF